These 21 T cell receptor beta chains were all obtained from the same sample, sequenced in a study of molecular identifiers for immune sequencing clone quantification listed by TCRdb under 2018. Receptor amplification or capture employed PCR. The sequencer listed for this sample is Illumina HiSeq 4000. TCRdb's own reprocessing of the public reads used fastp at Q25 and MiXCR and kept productive beta chains. Entries that share a CDR3 protein sequence are merged under the most common genes and DNA. Counted in this sample were about 510,000 distinct CDR3 sequences; about 21% of them appeared once. The ten top clones hold about 0.8% of the sample. Sequenced sample: naive CD8+ T cells from blood, with Jurkat cell RNA spiked in. In light of the paper, this sample's cell subset or site label describes: FACS-sorted CD8+CD4-CCR7+CD45RA+ naive T cells. The source of these receptors is a human donor in good health. Some libraries in this study had Jurkat cell RNA spiked in.

The CDR3 sequence is CASRVTGGYGYEQYF. CDR3 in DNA: TGTGCCAGCAGAGTCACAGGGGGCTATGGCTACGAGCAGTACTTC. The V gene is TRBV27, the J gene TRBJ2-7; 9 nucleotides align to TRBD1. The CDR3 extends over 15 amino acids. V was pared by 6 bases and J by 3 bases, with 9 bases of the junction left unmatched. Looked up from germline, CDR1 is MNHEY and CDR2 is SMNVEV (reference sequence).

There are many counts of this clonotype. The V call is TRBV20-1, the J call TRBJ2-4; no firm D call. Germline CDR1 DFQATT, CDR2 SNEGSKA (reference sequence). CDR3 length: 13 amino acids. V lost 6 bases to trimming and J lost 2 bases, with 11 bases between them. The CDR3 spells CSADRPTKNIQYF. CDR3 coding DNA: TGCAGTGCGGATAGACCGACCAAAAACATTCAGTACTTC.

Comment on this clonotype: A much larger clone differs from this one at a single base, so this may be a read error. This chain connects TRBV7-9 to TRBJ1-1, with a tentative D call TRBD1 (5 bases). The CDR3 contains 14 residues. The V gene lost 5 bases and the J gene lost 6 bases, with 16 bases spanning the gap. Germline loops: CDR1 SEHNR, CDR2 FQNEAQ (reference sequence). This CDR3 is CASSTRQSRAEAFF. In nucleotides, the CDR3 is TGTGCCAGCAGCACCCGACAGAGCAGAGCTGAAGCTTTCTTT.

This clonotype has more than one count but fewer than ten. This sequence may be a read error, since a much larger clone differs from it by one base. The chain uses TRBV27 and TRBJ2-7, with TRBD1 matching over 8 bases. With V trimmed by 3 bases and J by 3 bases, 4 bases remained unmatched. CDR1 is MNHEY, CDR2 SMNVEV, per germline (reference sequence). The CDR3 spans 14 residues. CDR3 region: CASSFRGLRYEQYF. As DNA, the CDR3 is TGTGCCAGCAGTTTCAGGGGGCTCCGCTACGAGCAGTACTTC.

The sample holds many counts of this clonotype. V is TRBV13 and J is TRBJ1-1; D unresolved. CDR1 and CDR2 from the germline V gene are PRHDT and FYEKMQ (reference sequence). Deletions cut 5 bases from V and 6 bases from J, with 13 bases between. CDR3 length: 13 amino acids. CDR3 loop: CASSPSLGPEAFF. The CDR3 nucleotides are TGTGCCAGCAGCCCATCACTGGGTCCTGAAGCTTTCTTT.

For the CDR3, the DNA is TGTGCCAGCAGCTTTTGGGGGGGACAGGGAAACACTGAAGCTTTCTTT. It is translated as CASSFWGGQGNTEAFF. The V and J genes are TRBV13 and TRBJ1-1; TRBD1 aligns across 9 bases. With V trimmed by 3 bases and J by 2 bases, 7 bases remained unmatched. The germline gives CDR1 PRHDT, CDR2 FYEKMQ (reference sequence). The CDR3 sequence is 16 residues long.

Turning to this clonotype: A read error may explain this, as a much larger clone is one base away. This rearrangement joins TRBV5-5 to TRBJ2-7; D remains unclear. CDR3 length equals 15 residues. V was trimmed by 0 bases and J by 0 bases, leaving 10 bases between them. Per the germline V gene, CDR1 is SGHKS and CDR2 is YYEKEE (reference sequence). The DNA of the CDR3 is TGTGCCAGCAGCTTGGGAGTTGGGGTCTCCTACGAGCAGTACTTC. Translation: CASSLGVGVSYEQYF. Complete variable domain (other parts from reference TRBV5-5 and TRBJ2-7): DAGVTQSPTHLIKTRGQQVTLRCSPISGHKSVSWYQQVLGQGPQFIFQYYEKEERGRGNFPDRFSARQFPNYSSELNVNALLLGDSALYLCASSLGVGVSYEQYFGPGTRLTVT.

A word on this clonotype: This may arise from a read error, as a much more abundant clone is one base away. The chain combines TRBV5-1 with TRBJ1-2; TRBD1 is a possible D gene (5 bases). The germline gives CDR1 SGHRS, CDR2 YFSETQ. The CDR3 consists of 16 residues. Deletions cut 4 bases from V and 3 bases from J, with 19 bases between. CDR3 DNA sequence: TGCGCCAGCAGCGCGGGAGCCGTCGGACAAGACTATGGCTACACCTTC. It yields the protein CASSAGAVGQDYGYTF.

A remark on this clonotype: A clone one base away is much larger, so this may be a read error. This chain uses TRBV14 with TRBJ1-1; D gene unclear. Germline V lookup: CDR1 SGHDN, CDR2 FVKESK. Trimming took off 3 bases at V and 0 bases at J, with 14 bases between the two ends. The CDR3 runs to 16 residues. The CDR3 DNA reads TGTGCCAGCAGCCACAAGCCCGAAATGGTGAACACTGAAGCTTTCTTT. Translated, it gives CASSHKPEMVNTEAFF.

This clonotype was recorded a few times. The rearrangement joins TRBV6-2 or TRBV6-3 to TRBJ2-7, with D maybe TRBD2 (6 bases). Between the trimmed V and J ends, which lost 7 bases and 4 bases, there was a span of 11 bases. In germline, CDR1 is MNHEY, CDR2 SVGEGT. There are 12 residues in the CDR3. CDR3 region: CASTNAGYEQYF. The CDR3 nucleotides read TGTGCCAGCACCAACGCGGGATACGAGCAGTACTTC.

V and J are TRBV15 and TRBJ2-7; the match to TRBD2 covers 10 bases. CDR3 size: 15 residues. The germline CDR1 and CDR2 sequences are LNHNV and YYDKDF (reference sequence). With 4 bases clipped from V and 0 bases from J, the junction kept 3 bases outside the gene matches. The CDR3 bases are TGTGCCACCAGCAAGACTAGCGGGCCCTCCTACGAGCAGTACTTC. Encoded protein: CATSKTSGPSYEQYF.

At least ten counts were recorded for this clonotype. The gene calls are TRBV7-9 and TRBJ2-5; D is ambiguous. Germline V gene data show CDR1 as SEHNR and CDR2 as FQNEAQ (reference sequence). V was cut by 1 base and J by 0 bases, with 6 bases left in between. The CDR3 extends over 14 amino acids. The DNA of the CDR3 is TGTGCCAGCAGCTTAGACAGCAACCAAGAGACCCAGTACTTC. Translating it yields CASSLDSNQETQYF.

V usage is TRBV27 and J usage is TRBJ2-1; D gene ambiguous. Germline V gene lookup returns CDR1 MNHEY and CDR2 SMNVEV (reference sequence). The V end was cut by 0 bases, the J end by 3 bases, with 6 bases between. This CDR3 is 14 amino acids long. In nucleotides, the CDR3 is TGTGCCAGCAGTTTATCAGGTCTCTACAATGAGCAGTTCTTC. Translated, it gives CASSLSGLYNEQFF.

This chain uses TRBV6-5 with TRBJ1-5; D ambiguous. Trimming took off 5 bases at V and 6 bases at J, with 14 bases between the two ends. The CDR3 length is 14 residues. Germline V gene data show CDR1 as MNHEY and CDR2 as SVGAGI. The CDR3 region is CASSNNTSGQPQHF. CDR3 nucleotides: TGTGCCAGCAGTAACAACACCTCGGGTCAGCCCCAGCATTTT.

This clonotype was recorded at least ten times. The chain combines TRBV25-1 with TRBJ1-1, with a tentative D call TRBD1 (6 bases). Germline lookup yields CDR1 MGHDK and CDR2 SYGVNS. Trimming left V 6 bases short and J 1 base short, with 12 bases between. The CDR3 totals 14 residues. This CDR3 is CASRHWTENTEAFF. CDR3 nucleotides: TGTGCCAGCAGACATTGGACAGAGAACACTGAAGCTTTCTTT.

Turning to this clonotype: Just one base apart from a much larger clone, this may be a read error. This chain links TRBV7-2 with TRBJ1-3, with TRBD1 identical over 7 bases. The CDR3 runs to 15 residues. CDR1 is SGHTA and CDR2 is FQGNSA in the germline V gene. Trimming at V came to 2 bases and at J to 0 bases, leaving 1 base not matched to a gene. The CDR3 DNA follows: TGTGCCAGCAGCTTAAGGGACAGCTCTGGAAACACCATATATTTT. Protein product: CASSLRDSSGNTIYF.

This chain links TRBV4-3 with TRBJ2-5; 7 bases line up with TRBD1. The V segment lost 4 bases and the J segment 4 bases; nucleotides outside the gene matches: 12. Germline values: CDR1 LGHNA, CDR2 YSLEER. This CDR3 spans 16 amino acids. The CDR3 here is CASSPIEGQRGETQYF. DNA for the CDR3: TGCGCCAGCAGCCCGATTGAGGGACAGAGGGGAGAGACCCAGTACTTC.

The J gene is TRBJ2-7, the V gene TRBV7-9; 10 bases map to TRBD2. V was pared by 1 base and J by 3 bases, with 3 bases of the junction left unmatched. There are 15 residues in the CDR3. The germline CDR1 and CDR2 sequences are SEHNR and FQNEAQ (reference sequence). This CDR3 is CASSLVIAGGYEQYF. The CDR3 bases are TGTGCCAGCAGCTTAGTCATAGCGGGGGGCTACGAGCAGTACTTC.

The J gene is TRBJ1-2, the V gene TRBV2; 11 nucleotides agree with TRBD1. This CDR3 has 14 residues. Trimming removed 8 bases from V and 2 bases from J; junction bases left unmatched: 4. Germline V gene sequence: CDR1 SNHLY, CDR2 FYNNEI. The CDR3 coding sequence is TGTGCCAGCTGGGGACAGGGGGTGAACTATGGCTACACCTTC. It is translated as CASWGQGVNYGYTF.

The chain carries TRBV6-5 and TRBJ2-7; 9 bases map to TRBD1. V lost 4 bases, J lost 2 bases, and 6 bases stayed unmatched. Germline CDR1 and CDR2: MNHEY and SVGAGI. The CDR3 consists of 15 residues. CDR3 protein: CASSSGTGPTYEQYF. CDR3 DNA: TGTGCCAGCAGTTCCGGGACAGGGCCCACCTACGAGCAGTACTTC.

This clonotype showed up just a few times. The chain recombines TRBV7-9 with TRBJ2-1, with 10 nucleotides matching TRBD2. V was clipped by 3 bases and J by 9 bases; unmatched bases: 8. The V gene's germline CDR1 is SEHNR and CDR2 FQNEAQ (reference sequence). CDR3 length equals 15 residues. The DNA for the CDR3 is TGTGCCAGCAGCTTTTTAGCGGGGGGCCTCAGTGAGCAGTTCTTC. Encoded protein: CASSFLAGGLSEQFF.